The rows below give T cell receptor beta chains drawn from one sample of a study of cytomegalovirus exposure and HLA in healthy donors. Method: immunoSEQ multiplex PCR; TCRdb's copy keeps in-frame clones and lacks some. The data contain 130,000 or so clones, around 85% of them singletons. The sequenced material came from PBMCs. The receptors derive from a woman aged 25 to 39 in good health and CMV-seronegative. Both conserved end residues are part of each CDR3. The order of the fields is D gene, clone size, V gene, J gene, CDR3 protein, CDR3 DNA. A D gene is named only where the DNA matches it firmly. A row's size may be missing; if present it is once, few, many or a size class.

NA	NA	TRBV9	TRBJ2-2	CASSVVGGNTGELFF	TGTGCCAGCAGCGTAGTCGGGGGGAACACCGGGGAGCTGTTTTTT
TRBD2	once	TRBV7-2	TRBJ2-5	CASSSGLAGRYQETQYF	TGTGCCAGCAGCTCGGGACTAGCGGGGCGATACCAAGAGACCCAGTACTTC
NA	NA	TRBV9	TRBJ2-6	CASSAPGKGSSGANVLTF	TGTGCCAGCAGCGCCCCAGGGAAGGGAAGCTCTGGGGCCAACGTCCTGACTTTC
NA	NA	TRBV7-2	TRBJ1-2	CASSFYGSSYGYTF	TGTGCCAGCAGCTTCTATGGGAGTAGCTATGGCTACACCTTC
TRBD2	NA	TRBV2	TRBJ2-1	CASRRSGGAYNEQFF	TGTGCCAGCAGACGTAGCGGGGGGGCCTACAATGAGCAGTTCTTC
TRBD2	NA	TRBV7-6	TRBJ2-2	CASSLELAVNTGELFF	TGTGCCAGCAGCTTAGAACTAGCGGTGAACACCGGGGAGCTGTTTTTT
NA	NA	TRBV6-1	TRBJ2-7	CASTQWALEQYF	TGTGCCAGCACCCAGTGGGCTCTCGAGCAGTACTTC
NA	NA	TRBV2	TRBJ1-2	CAGSDRSYGYTF	TGTGCCGGTTCAGACAGGAGCTATGGCTACACCTTC
NA	NA	TRBV7-9	TRBJ1-4	CASSFWGDNEKLFF	TGTGCCAGCAGCTTCTGGGGGGATAATGAAAAACTGTTTTTT
NA	NA	TRBV5-6	TRBJ2-3	CASSQRPADTQYF	TGTGCCAGCAGTCAACGCCCGGCAGATACGCAGTATTTT
TRBD1	medium-sized	TRBV4-3	TRBJ1-2	CASSQGPGQSYGYTF	TGCGCCAGCAGCCAAGGTCCGGGACAGAGTTATGGCTACACCTTC
TRBD1	NA	TRBV7-9	TRBJ2-3	CASSSGTGEMGWDTQYF	TGTGCCAGCAGCTCCGGGACAGGGGAAATGGGATGGGATACGCAGTATTTT
TRBD2	NA	TRBV30	TRBJ2-5	CAWSVLAGTKETQYF	TGTGCCTGGAGTGTACTGGCAGGGACTAAAGAGACCCAGTACTTC
TRBD1	NA	TRBV19	TRBJ1-3	CASSQGQGAISGNTIYF	TGTGCCAGTAGTCAAGGACAGGGGGCGATCTCTGGAAACACCATATATTTT
NA	NA	TRBV7-2	TRBJ1-2	CASSLYPGSGGYTF	TGTGCCAGCAGCTTATACCCAGGGTCGGGTGGCTACACCTTC
TRBD1	once	TRBV5-4	TRBJ2-3	CASSLWDRYTDTQYF	TGTGCCAGCAGCTTGTGGGACAGATACACAGATACGCAGTATTTT
NA	NA	TRBV7-2	TRBJ2-3	CASSQDSWDTQYF	TGTGCCAGCAGCCAAGACAGTTGGGATACGCAGTATTTT
NA	NA	TRBV5-1	TRBJ2-3	CASSREIDTQYF	TGCGCCAGCAGTCGGGAGATAGATACGCAGTATTTT
NA	NA	TRBV7-9	TRBJ2-3	CASSSPGTSTDTQYF	TGTGCCAGCAGCTCGCCGGGAACTAGCACAGATACGCAGTATTTT
NA	NA	TRBV15	TRBJ2-6	CATSSLTTSGANVLTF	TGTGCCACCAGCAGCCTCACTACCTCTGGGGCCAACGTCCTGACTTTC
NA	NA	TRBV12-5	TRBJ2-1	CASGLWAAGYNEQFF	TGTGCTAGTGGTCTGTGGGCAGCGGGCTACAATGAGCAGTTCTTC
TRBD1	few	TRBV12-5	TRBJ1-6	CASGLGQGNSPLHF	TGTGCTAGTGGTTTGGGACAGGGGAATTCACCCCTCCACTTT
NA	once	TRBV11-3	TRBJ2-5	CASSLERRAGETQYF	TGTGCCAGCAGCTTAGAACGCAGGGCCGGAGAGACCCAGTACTTC
TRBD1	NA	TRBV4-3	TRBJ2-7	CASSRTRDRGYEQYF	TGCGCCAGCAGCCGGACCCGGGACAGGGGCTACGAGCAGTACTTC
NA	NA	TRBV2	TRBJ1-3	CASSESITGPGNTIYF	TGTGCCAGCAGTGAATCTATTACAGGTCCTGGAAACACCATATATTTT
NA	NA	TRBV4-3	TRBJ1-1	CASSQDGRDPDTEAFF	TGCGCCAGCAGCCAAGATGGGCGGGATCCAGACACTGAAGCTTTCTTT
TRBD1	once	TRBV6-5	TRBJ1-1	CASSSWAGGEAFF	TGTGCCAGCAGTTCTTGGGCAGGGGGTGAGGCTTTCTTT
NA	NA	TRBV2	TRBJ1-3	CASSELVGQSGNTIYF	TGTGCCAGCAGTGAATTAGTGGGGCAGTCTGGAAACACCATATATTTT
NA	NA	TRBV19	TRBJ1-2	CASRMAGFNYGYTF	TGTGCCAGTAGGATGGCAGGGTTTAACTATGGCTACACCTTC
TRBD1	once	TRBV7-8	TRBJ1-2	CASSLALGRGLFRGYTF	TGTGCCAGCAGCTTAGCTTTAGGCAGGGGGCTATTCCGTGGCTACACCTTC
NA	NA	TRBV7-8	TRBJ1-2	CASSLGRGYGYTF	TGTGCCAGCAGCTTAGGAAGGGGGTACGGCTACACCTTC
TRBD1	NA	TRBV4-1	TRBJ2-7	CASSQIRDRTYEQYF	TGCGCCAGCAGCCAAATCCGGGACAGAACCTACGAGCAGTACTTC
NA	NA	TRBV10-2	TRBJ1-1	CASTEMGGEAFF	TGCGCCAGCACTGAGATGGGGGGTGAAGCTTTCTTT
TRBD1	once	TRBV27	TRBJ2-2	CASFTGTGGNTGELFF	TGTGCCAGTTTTACCGGGACAGGGGGAAACACCGGGGAGCTGTTTTTT
TRBD2	NA	TRBV6-6	TRBJ2-5	CASSSRVAGVEETQYF	TGTGCCAGCAGTTCCCGCGTAGCGGGGGTAGAAGAGACCCAGTACTTC
TRBD2	NA	TRBV6-5	TRBJ2-4	CAASAGGLAKNIQYF	TGTGCCGCCTCCGCGGGGGGGCTAGCCAAAAACATTCAGTACTTC
NA	NA	TRBV7-2	TRBJ1-1	CASSLALPQGITEAFF	TGTGCCAGCAGCTTAGCCCTCCCCCAGGGGATCACTGAAGCTTTCTTT
NA	NA	TRBV30	TRBJ1-5	CAWSIGGEFGNQPQHF	TGTGCCTGGAGTATCGGGGGGGAATTCGGGAATCAGCCCCAGCATTTT
NA	once	TRBV11-2	TRBJ1-5	CASSLDRGQPQHF	TGTGCCAGCAGCTTAGATCGTGGCCAGCCCCAGCATTTT
NA	NA	TRBV28	TRBJ1-2	CASSFFTGSYGYTF	TGTGCCAGCAGTTTCTTCACGGGGAGCTATGGCTACACCTTC
NA	NA	TRBV5-1	TRBJ2-2	CASSLDPPTGHTGELFF	TGCGCCAGCAGCTTGGACCCCCCGACAGGCCACACCGGGGAGCTGTTTTTT
NA	NA	TRBV7-9	TRBJ2-2	CASSLAPVGTGELFF	TGTGCCAGCAGCTTAGCCCCCGTCGGGACCGGGGAGCTGTTTTTT
NA	once	TRBV6-5	TRBJ2-7	CASSLTGMGSYEQYF	TGTGCCAGCAGTTTGACGGGGATGGGCTCCTACGAGCAGTACTTC
NA	NA	TRBV4-1	TRBJ2-7	CASSQILGEQYF	TGCGCCAGCAGCCAAATACTTGGCGAGCAGTACTTC
NA	NA	TRBV6-5	TRBJ2-7	CASSYSYSGDSYEQYF	TGTGCCAGCAGTTACTCGTATTCAGGGGATTCCTACGAGCAGTACTTC
TRBD1	NA	TRBV9	TRBJ2-1	CASSVGGSGTGRYNEQFF	TGTGCCAGCAGCGTAGGAGGGTCCGGGACAGGGAGATACAATGAGCAGTTCTTC
NA	NA	TRBV10-2	TRBJ1-6	CASSARSGGSYNSPLHF	TGCGCCAGCAGTGCCCGGAGTGGGGGGTCCTATAATTCACCCCTCCACTTT
NA	once	TRBV11-2	TRBJ2-7	CASSLDQGGSSYEQYF	TGTGCCAGCAGCTTAGATCAAGGAGGAAGCTCCTACGAGCAGTACTTC
NA	NA	TRBV5-1	TRBJ1-3	CASSSGMSSGNTIYF	TGCGCCAGCAGCTCCGGTATGTCCTCCGGAAACACCATATATTTT
TRBD2	once	TRBV5-1	TRBJ2-1	CASSTGLAGVRENNEQFF	TGCGCCAGCAGCACCGGACTAGCCGGTGTCCGGGAGAACAATGAGCAGTTCTTC
TRBD1	NA	TRBV9	TRBJ1-6	CASSEGQGSPLHF	TGTGCCAGCAGCGAGGGACAGGGTTCACCCCTCCACTTT
TRBD1	NA	TRBV6-1	TRBJ1-2	CASSALRTGHYGYTF	TGTGCCAGCAGTGCCCTAAGGACAGGGCACTATGGCTACACCTTC
NA	NA	TRBV20-1	TRBJ1-3	CSAPEGRVVYF	TGCAGTGCTCCCGAGGGGAGGGTCGTATATTTT
TRBD1	NA	TRBV30	TRBJ2-7	CAWSATGVEQYF	TGTGCCTGGAGTGCCACAGGGGTCGAGCAGTACTTC
NA	NA	TRBV2	TRBJ1-6	CASSGQGIDNSPLHF	TGTGCCAGCAGTGGTCAGGGGATAGATAATTCACCCCTCCACTTT
TRBD1	NA	TRBV7-9	TRBJ2-5	CASSWGTGKETQYF	TGTGCCAGCAGCTGGGGGACAGGGAAAGAGACCCAGTACTTC
TRBD1	NA	TRBV7-3	TRBJ2-3	CASSQDRQGRTQYF	TGTGCCAGCAGCCAAGATCGACAGGGAAGAACGCAGTATTTT
NA	NA	TRBV5-6	TRBJ2-6	CASSLFLMAGANVLTF	TGTGCCAGCAGCTTATTTCTAATGGCTGGGGCCAACGTCCTGACTTTC
NA	NA	TRBV4-3	TRBJ2-4	CASSQDENIQYF	TGCGCCAGCAGCCAAGACGAGAACATTCAGTACTTC
TRBD2	NA	TRBV9	TRBJ2-7	CASSVGGLVSYEQYF	TGTGCCAGCAGCGTAGGGGGACTAGTCTCCTACGAGCAGTACTTC